The text below deals with one T cell receptor beta chain. What it binds is unknown. The repertoire was sequenced with immunoSEQ multiplex PCR; TCRdb's copy has only in-frame clones and lacks some. The sample carries around 60,000 clones, around 81% recorded once. The data stem from a study of T cell responses to AZD1222 COVID-19 vaccine. Germline CDR1 is MGHDK and CDR2 is SYGVNS. V was pared by 4 bases and J by 6 bases, with 21 bases between. The CDR3 spans 17 residues. Findings and caveats of the study: A reported finding is that nearly half of spike-specific TCRs target unmutated variant regions. Clonal diversity was possibly underestimated, and the donors were mostly white British, with more females. No repertoire was sampled before or during the peak T cell response, only after it.

The chain employs TRBV25-1 and TRBJ2-2, with D maybe TRBD1 (5 bases). The sequence derives from an adult who received the AZD1222 COVID-19 vaccine. The sequenced sample was peripheral blood, obtained 28 days after the second AZD1222 dose. The CDR3 sequence: CASSALPGGAGAGELFF. CDR3 sequence (DNA): TGTGCCAGCAGTGCCCTACCAGGTGGGGCCGGAGCCGGGGAGCTGTTTTTT. Full variable domain (outside the CDR3, taken from reference TRBV25-1 and TRBJ2-2): EADIYQTPRYLVIGTGKKITLECSQTMGHDKMYWYQQDPGMELHLIHYSYGVNSTEKGDLSSESTVSRIRTEHFPLTLESARPSHTSQYLCASSALPGGAGAGELFFGEGSRLTVL.